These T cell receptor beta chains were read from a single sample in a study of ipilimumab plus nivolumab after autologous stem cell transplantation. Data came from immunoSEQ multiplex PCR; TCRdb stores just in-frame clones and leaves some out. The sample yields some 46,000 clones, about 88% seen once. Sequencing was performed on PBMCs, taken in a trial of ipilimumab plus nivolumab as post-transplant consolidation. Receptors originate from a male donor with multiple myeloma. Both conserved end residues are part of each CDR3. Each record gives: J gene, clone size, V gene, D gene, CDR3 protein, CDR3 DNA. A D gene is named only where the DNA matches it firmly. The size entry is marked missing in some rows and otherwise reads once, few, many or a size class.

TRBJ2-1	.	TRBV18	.	CASSPPQGSSYNEQFF	TGTGCCAGCTCACCACCGCAGGGCAGTTCCTACAATGAGCAGTTCTTC
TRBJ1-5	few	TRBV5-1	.	CASSFDGGQPQHF	TGCGCCAGCAGCTTCGACGGGGGCCAGCCCCAGCATTTT
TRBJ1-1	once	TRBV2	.	CASSEDGDNTEAFF	TGTGCCAGCAGTGAAGATGGGGATAACACTGAAGCTTTCTTT
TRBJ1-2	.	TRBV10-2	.	CASSETATMGYGYTF	TGCGCCAGCAGTGAGACAGCGACCATGGGCTATGGCTACACCTTC
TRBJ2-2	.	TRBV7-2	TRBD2	CASSLSGGDTGELFF	TGTGCCAGCAGCTTGAGTGGGGGGGATACCGGGGAGCTGTTTTTT
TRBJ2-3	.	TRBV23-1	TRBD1	CASRSPGQGTTDTQYF	TGCGCCAGCAGGTCACCGGGACAGGGGACCACAGATACGCAGTATTTT
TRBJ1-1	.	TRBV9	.	CASSVTGSTEAFF	TGTGCCAGCAGCGTGACAGGTAGCACTGAAGCTTTCTTT
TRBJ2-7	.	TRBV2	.	CASGGSSYEQYF	TGTGCCAGCGGGGGGAGCTCCTACGAGCAGTACTTC
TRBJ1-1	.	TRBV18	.	CASSPGGGTNTEAFF	TGTGCCAGCTCACCTGGGGGCGGTACAAACACTGAAGCTTTCTTT
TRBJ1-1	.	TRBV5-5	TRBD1	CASSFTGDTEAFF	TGTGCCAGCAGCTTTACAGGGGACACTGAAGCTTTCTTT
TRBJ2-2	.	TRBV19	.	CASSMLPRLTGELFF	TGTGCCAGTAGTATGCTGCCCCGACTTACCGGGGAGCTGTTTTTT
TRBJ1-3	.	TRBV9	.	CASSRNEGVNTIYF	TGTGCCAGCAGCCGAAACGAGGGGGTGAACACCATATATTTT
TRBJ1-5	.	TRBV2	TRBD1	CASSELTGRQPQHF	TGTGCCAGCAGTGAATTGACAGGGAGGCAGCCCCAGCATTTT
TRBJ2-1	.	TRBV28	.	CASSLGDPLNEQFF	TGTGCCAGCAGTTTAGGGGACCCCCTCAATGAGCAGTTCTTC
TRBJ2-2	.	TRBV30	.	CATGRSPGVGTGELFF	TGTGCCACCGGCCGGTCACCGGGAGTGGGCACCGGGGAGCTGTTTTTT
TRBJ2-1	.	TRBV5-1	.	CASSLEARGGNEQFF	TGCGCCAGCAGCTTGGAGGCCCGTGGCGGGAATGAGCAGTTCTTC
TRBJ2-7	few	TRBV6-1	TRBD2	CASSEGLAGAYEQYF	TGTGCCAGCAGTGAAGGACTAGCGGGAGCCTACGAGCAGTACTTC